This is a list of T cell receptor beta chains from one sample in a study of CD8+ T cells in alopecia areata. Assay: immunoSEQ multiplex PCR; the TCRdb copy retains only in-frame clones and omits some. The table shows about 100,000 clones, with approximately 63% occurring only once. The source material was CD8+ T cells sorted from blood. The receptors derive from a human donor in good health. Both conserved end residues are part of each CDR3. Each record gives: D gene, clone size, J gene, V gene, CDR3 DNA, CDR3 protein. The D gene is left open where the match is weak. Size tells how often a clone was seen (once, few, many) or the class of an expanded clone, and some rows leave it out.

d_gene: NA
abundance: NA
j_gene: TRBJ1-2
v_gene: TRBV18
CDR3nt: TGTGCCAGCTCACCACCGGCAAACTATGGCTACACCTTC
CDR3aa: CASSPPANYGYTF

d_gene: NA
abundance: NA
j_gene: TRBJ2-3
v_gene: TRBV7-9
CDR3nt: TGTGCCAGCAGTCCCTCCCGGGACCCGGGGCGAGATACGCAGTATTTT
CDR3aa: CASSPSRDPGRDTQYF

d_gene: NA
abundance: many
j_gene: TRBJ2-1
v_gene: TRBV25-1
CDR3nt: TGTGCCAGCAGTGATCTCGACAGGAACAATGAGCAGTTCTTC
CDR3aa: CASSDLDRNNEQFF

d_gene: NA
abundance: few
j_gene: TRBJ2-1
v_gene: TRBV13
CDR3nt: TGTGCCAGCAGCAAGAAGGGGTACAATGAGCAGTTCTTC
CDR3aa: CASSKKGYNEQFF

d_gene: NA
abundance: NA
j_gene: TRBJ2-7
v_gene: TRBV4-1
CDR3nt: TGCGCCAGCAGCCTGGGCGCCCAGGGCTACGAGCAGTACTTC
CDR3aa: CASSLGAQGYEQYF

d_gene: NA
abundance: NA
j_gene: TRBJ2-1
v_gene: TRBV29-1
CDR3nt: TGCAGCGTCTACCCGACAGGACAACGTATCAATGAGCAGTTCTTC
CDR3aa: CSVYPTGQRINEQFF

d_gene: NA
abundance: NA
j_gene: TRBJ2-1
v_gene: TRBV28
CDR3nt: TGTGCCAGCAGTTTATTGGTCGGCTCCTACAATGAGCAGTTCTTC
CDR3aa: CASSLLVGSYNEQFF

d_gene: TRBD2
abundance: NA
j_gene: TRBJ2-2
v_gene: TRBV5-7
CDR3nt: TGTGCCAGCAGCACTGCCATAGCGGGGGCCGAGAACACCGGGGAGCTGTTTTTT
CDR3aa: CASSTAIAGAENTGELFF

d_gene: TRBD1
abundance: NA
j_gene: TRBJ2-7
v_gene: TRBV4-2
CDR3nt: TGTGCCAGCAGCCAGGATCCGGGACAGGGGTACGAGCAGTACTTC
CDR3aa: CASSQDPGQGYEQYF

d_gene: TRBD1
abundance: NA
j_gene: TRBJ2-2
v_gene: TRBV2
CDR3nt: TGTGCCAGCAACAGGGGTGACACCGGGGAGCTGTTTTTT
CDR3aa: CASNRGDTGELFF

d_gene: NA
abundance: NA
j_gene: TRBJ2-3
v_gene: TRBV27
CDR3nt: TGTGCCAGCACGCCAGACGTTGGAGGCACAGATACGCAGTATTTT
CDR3aa: CASTPDVGGTDTQYF

d_gene: NA
abundance: NA
j_gene: TRBJ2-4
v_gene: TRBV6-1
CDR3nt: TGTGCCAGCAGTGAAGCAGGGGGGCTAGCCAAAAACATTCAGTACTTC
CDR3aa: CASSEAGGLAKNIQYF

d_gene: NA
abundance: NA
j_gene: TRBJ2-5
v_gene: TRBV25-1
CDR3nt: TGTGCCAGCCCCAAGATGAGGGGGGAGTTGGAGACCCAGTACTTC
CDR3aa: CASPKMRGELETQYF

d_gene: TRBD2
abundance: NA
j_gene: TRBJ2-7
v_gene: TRBV5-1
CDR3nt: TGCGCCAGCAGCACCGAGAGCGGGGGGAACGAGCAGTACTTC
CDR3aa: CASSTESGGNEQYF

d_gene: TRBD1
abundance: NA
j_gene: TRBJ1-1
v_gene: TRBV18
CDR3nt: TGTGCCAGCTCACCACCCGGACAGGGGGGCACTGAAGCTTTCTTT
CDR3aa: CASSPPGQGGTEAFF

d_gene: NA
abundance: few
j_gene: TRBJ2-7
v_gene: TRBV28
CDR3nt: TGTGCCAGCAGCCCGAACGGAGGCAACGAGCAGTACTTC
CDR3aa: CASSPNGGNEQYF

d_gene: NA
abundance: NA
j_gene: TRBJ2-3
v_gene: TRBV15
CDR3nt: TGTGCCACCCGGCAGGGCACAGATACGCAGTATTTT
CDR3aa: CATRQGTDTQYF

d_gene: NA
abundance: NA
j_gene: TRBJ1-1
v_gene: TRBV5-5
CDR3nt: TGTGCCAGCAGCTTGGTTCCAGGGCGCACTGAAGCTTTCTTT
CDR3aa: CASSLVPGRTEAFF

d_gene: NA
abundance: NA
j_gene: TRBJ2-7
v_gene: TRBV5-6
CDR3nt: TGTGCCAGCAGCTTGCTATCCAACTACGAGCAGTACTTC
CDR3aa: CASSLLSNYEQYF

d_gene: NA
abundance: once
j_gene: TRBJ1-1
v_gene: TRBV14
CDR3nt: TGTGCCAGCAGCCACGGGGGGCGTGGGGCAGCTTTCTTT
CDR3aa: CASSHGGRGAAFF

d_gene: NA
abundance: NA
j_gene: TRBJ2-3
v_gene: TRBV6-5
CDR3nt: TGTGCCAGCAGTGAAGGACCTGTCACAGATACGCAGTATTTT
CDR3aa: CASSEGPVTDTQYF

d_gene: TRBD2
abundance: once
j_gene: TRBJ2-7
v_gene: TRBV10-3
CDR3nt: TGTGCCATCAGTGAGACGGGGGGGGCATTGGGTGAGCAGTACTTC
CDR3aa: CAISETGGALGEQYF

d_gene: TRBD2
abundance: once
j_gene: TRBJ2-5
v_gene: TRBV5-6
CDR3nt: TGTGCCAGCAGCTTTGGGACTAGCGGGGGGGCAGAGACCCAGTACTTC
CDR3aa: CASSFGTSGGAETQYF

d_gene: NA
abundance: NA
j_gene: TRBJ1-3
v_gene: TRBV30
CDR3nt: TGTGCCTGGACGGACGCAAGCTCTGGAAACACCATATATTTT
CDR3aa: CAWTDASSGNTIYF

d_gene: NA
abundance: many
j_gene: TRBJ2-1
v_gene: TRBV10-3
CDR3nt: TGTGCCATCGGACAGATCAATGAGCAGTTCTTC
CDR3aa: CAIGQINEQFF

d_gene: NA
abundance: NA
j_gene: TRBJ2-5
v_gene: TRBV5-6
CDR3nt: TGTGCCAGCAGCTTGGTAGGGGTGGAGACCCAGTACTTC
CDR3aa: CASSLVGVETQYF

d_gene: NA
abundance: NA
j_gene: TRBJ1-2
v_gene: TRBV29-1
CDR3nt: TGCAGCGTCCCGGGCGGGGGGCGCGGATCGGTTGGCTACACCTTC
CDR3aa: CSVPGGGRGSVGYTF

d_gene: NA
abundance: once
j_gene: TRBJ1-4
v_gene: TRBV30
CDR3nt: TGTGCCTGGAACCAGGGAACAAAACTGTTTTTT
CDR3aa: CAWNQGTKLFF

d_gene: NA
abundance: few
j_gene: TRBJ2-7
v_gene: TRBV10-2
CDR3nt: TGCGCCAGCAGTGACCGGGACACCAACGAGCAGTACTTC
CDR3aa: CASSDRDTNEQYF

d_gene: NA
abundance: NA
j_gene: TRBJ2-3
v_gene: TRBV28
CDR3nt: TGTGCCAGCAGTTACCGGAGTGGCACAGATACGCAGTATTTT
CDR3aa: CASSYRSGTDTQYF

d_gene: NA
abundance: NA
j_gene: TRBJ1-5
v_gene: TRBV27
CDR3nt: TGTGCCAGCAGTTTTGGTGAAGGTCAGCCCCAGCATTTT
CDR3aa: CASSFGEGQPQHF

d_gene: NA
abundance: NA
j_gene: TRBJ1-1
v_gene: TRBV9
CDR3nt: TGTGCCAGCAGCGACCCGGACGGTTTGAACACTGAAGCTTTCTTT
CDR3aa: CASSDPDGLNTEAFF

d_gene: NA
abundance: NA
j_gene: TRBJ1-2
v_gene: TRBV15
CDR3nt: TGTGCCACCAGCCCGCTCAGAAGTCGGAACTATGGCTACACCTTC
CDR3aa: CATSPLRSRNYGYTF

d_gene: TRBD1
abundance: NA
j_gene: TRBJ1-2
v_gene: TRBV14
CDR3nt: TGTGCCAGCAGCCCCCGGGACAGGGTAACTTATGGCTACACCTTC
CDR3aa: CASSPRDRVTYGYTF

d_gene: TRBD1
abundance: few
j_gene: TRBJ1-1
v_gene: TRBV5-1
CDR3nt: TGCGCCAGCAGCTGGGGGACAGGGGGCTCCTCTGAAGCTTTCTTT
CDR3aa: CASSWGTGGSSEAFF

d_gene: NA
abundance: few
j_gene: TRBJ1-5
v_gene: TRBV19
CDR3nt: TGTGCCAGTAACGTGCCCTGGGGCAATCAGCCCCAGCATTTT
CDR3aa: CASNVPWGNQPQHF

d_gene: NA
abundance: NA
j_gene: TRBJ1-2
v_gene: TRBV10-2
CDR3nt: TGCGCCAGCAATAGGTGGGGGGACAACAACTATGGCTACACCTTC
CDR3aa: CASNRWGDNNYGYTF

d_gene: NA
abundance: NA
j_gene: TRBJ2-7
v_gene: TRBV6-5
CDR3nt: TGTGCCAGCAGTCCGGGGCAGGAGTACGAGCAGTACTTC
CDR3aa: CASSPGQEYEQYF

d_gene: NA
abundance: NA
j_gene: TRBJ2-3
v_gene: TRBV2
CDR3nt: TGTGCCAGCAGAGCACCGGGGCCGAGCACAGATACGCAGTATTTT
CDR3aa: CASRAPGPSTDTQYF

d_gene: TRBD2
abundance: few
j_gene: TRBJ2-1
v_gene: TRBV4-3
CDR3nt: TGCGCCAGCTCTGGCGGGAGGGGCTATGAGCAGTTCTTC
CDR3aa: CASSGGRGYEQFF

d_gene: TRBD1
abundance: NA
j_gene: TRBJ1-2
v_gene: TRBV6-4
CDR3nt: TGTGCCAGCAACCGGGACAGGGTATTCCGTCTTTACTATGGCTACACCTTC
CDR3aa: CASNRDRVFRLYYGYTF

d_gene: NA
abundance: once
j_gene: TRBJ1-1
v_gene: TRBV9
CDR3nt: TGTGCCAGCACCTCGAGATGGAACACTGAAGCTTTCTTT
CDR3aa: CASTSRWNTEAFF

d_gene: NA
abundance: NA
j_gene: TRBJ1-1
v_gene: TRBV7-9
CDR3nt: TGTGCCAGCAGCTTAGTAGAGGTTAGCGTGTTGATGAACACTGAAGCTTTCTTT
CDR3aa: CASSLVEVSVLMNTEAFF

d_gene: NA
abundance: few
j_gene: TRBJ1-2
v_gene: TRBV29-1
CDR3nt: TGCAGCGTCCGGGGAGATCAGAAACCGGGCTACACCTTC
CDR3aa: CSVRGDQKPGYTF

d_gene: NA
abundance: few
j_gene: TRBJ1-2
v_gene: TRBV29-1
CDR3nt: TGCAGCGCTGAGGTGGGGGGTTTCGGCTATGGCTACACCTTC
CDR3aa: CSAEVGGFGYGYTF

d_gene: NA
abundance: few
j_gene: TRBJ2-5
v_gene: TRBV4-3
CDR3nt: TGCGCCAGCAGCCAAGATATCCAGGGACGGACCCAGTACTTC
CDR3aa: CASSQDIQGRTQYF

d_gene: NA
abundance: NA
j_gene: TRBJ2-3
v_gene: TRBV11-2
CDR3nt: TGTGCCAGCAGCTTAGGGGGGGGCTGGGTAGATACGCAGTATTTT
CDR3aa: CASSLGGGWVDTQYF

d_gene: TRBD1
abundance: NA
j_gene: TRBJ2-7
v_gene: TRBV27
CDR3nt: TGTGCCAGCACACGGGGGACAGGTTACGAGCAGTACTTC
CDR3aa: CASTRGTGYEQYF

d_gene: NA
abundance: NA
j_gene: TRBJ1-6
v_gene: TRBV7-6
CDR3nt: TGTGCCAGCAGCTCAACGGACAGCGTAAATTCACCCCTCCACTTT
CDR3aa: CASSSTDSVNSPLHF

d_gene: TRBD2
abundance: NA
j_gene: TRBJ2-3
v_gene: TRBV4-1
CDR3nt: TGCGCCAGCAGCCAAGATGATGGGACTAGCATAGGAGATACGCAGTATTTT
CDR3aa: CASSQDDGTSIGDTQYF

d_gene: NA
abundance: NA
j_gene: TRBJ2-7
v_gene: TRBV6-5
CDR3nt: TGTGCCAGCAGTTACGGGGGCCCCTACGAGCAGTACTTC
CDR3aa: CASSYGGPYEQYF

d_gene: NA
abundance: NA
j_gene: TRBJ2-1
v_gene: TRBV5-1
CDR3nt: TGCGCCAGCAGCCGGGCCGGGAATGAGCAGTTCTTC
CDR3aa: CASSRAGNEQFF

d_gene: NA
abundance: few
j_gene: TRBJ2-5
v_gene: TRBV11-2
CDR3nt: TGTGCCAGCAGCTTACTAGATCAAGAGACCCAGTACTTC
CDR3aa: CASSLLDQETQYF

d_gene: NA
abundance: few
j_gene: TRBJ2-4
v_gene: TRBV5-6
CDR3nt: TGTGCCAGCAGCTTGGAAGGAGGGAGAAACATTCAGTACTTC
CDR3aa: CASSLEGGRNIQYF